This TCR beta chain was observed in a study of human T cells and chemical hapten exposure (dated by TCRdb to the early 2020s). About the full investigation: For sensitization, 2% DPC in acetone was applied to a roughly 2 cm by roughly 2 cm area of upper inner arm skin. The patient cohort, mostly female, included alopecia areata with under or over 50% scalp involvement, alopecia totalis and alopecia universalis. The libraries were sequenced as a pool, and the TCR yield per sample differed mostly because of small variations in library volumes within the pool. Patch tests used Finn chambers with 0.01% DPC on the upper back, scored after 6 days by International Contact Dermatitis Research Group standards. Throughout the approximately 24-week study period, patients were also given weekly therapeutic DPC doses on the scalp. Peripheral blood TCR repertoire changes were tracked in vivo in alopecia patients during primary and secondary sensitization to the hapten diphenylcyclopropenone (DPC). For TCR sequencing, blood came from over 25 alopecia patients at anywhere from one to four time points (pre-sensitization, 2, 6 and 24 weeks). Blood was sampled from patients pre-sensitization (week 0) and at 2, 6 and about 24 weeks after DPC sensitization. Beyond this particular receptor, the publication reports: Because all patients had alopecia, a presumed autoimmune disease, the immune response of the patients might differ from that of healthy individuals. Repeated subsampling changed both the strength of the expansion versus patch-test correlation and the threshold at which the correlation became significant. Compared with pre-sensitization or healthy control sets, expanded TCRs formed significantly more large CDR3 similarity clusters, which is consistent with antigen-driven responses. DPC sensitization did not change how many TCRs were above 1 in 1000 frequency, and no evidence was found of alterations in global repertoire structure. Patch test score correlated positively with the number of PT1 expanded TCRs, reaching significance at thresholds 8, 16 and 32 but not at 4.

From the cysteine through the phenylalanine, the CDR3 covers 13 amino acids. The sequence is cut down to CDR3 DNA, 39 bases in frame from base 1. CDR1 is given as SGHTA and CDR2 as FQGNSA, both from the germline V gene. A distance of 12 bases separates the germline ends of V and J, which lose 5 bases and 5 bases respectively. This clonotype has more than one count but fewer than ten. What this receptor recognizes is not known. No much larger clonotype is one base removed from it; base qualities were not supplied. Library method: RACE. Sequencing was carried out with a NextSeq 500. During library preparation, unique molecular identifiers were attached to individual cDNA molecules so that TCRs could be counted in a quantitative, reproducible way. For every blood RNA sample, sequencing covered both the TCR alpha and TCR beta chains. In the original analysis: A median of approximately 96,000 TCRs per sample was observed, with a range of about 23,224 to 690,600. V, J and CDR3 annotation of the TCR reads was carried out using the Decombinator software suite. For PS versus PT1 abundance plots, all samples were subsampled to the same number of TCRs (28,000). TCRs were defined as expanded if absent before sensitization and observed at least eight times at the 2-week time point. In TCRdb, the public reads were trimmed at Q25 with fastp and aligned with MiXCR, with productive beta chains retained. Identical CDR3 protein sequences are pooled into one entry, listed with their most common genes and DNA. The V and J calls follow TCRdb's processing rather than the paper's. Present in this sample are about 120,000 distinct CDR3 sequences, approximately 13% of which were seen just once. The ten largest clones represent 2.5% to 3.5% of the sample.

The sample's time point, from its label and the paper: pre-sensitization, week 0. This specimen's treatment or condition label, interpreted: therapeutic diphenylcyclopropenone sensitization with weekly scalp DPC. At each patch-test visit, blood was drawn before the patch test was applied. Patients were considered eligible if aged 18 to 70, diagnosed with alopecia and deemed suitable for DPC therapy, and patients were excluded if pregnant. Total RNA was extracted from unfractionated whole blood collected in Tempus Blood RNA tubes. The sequence was obtained from a young woman with alopecia areata. Some clones in this sample may be carry-over from other donors' samples. The chain couples TRBV7-2 to TRBJ1-1; the D gene identity is not certain. The material sequenced was whole blood, taken in connection with sensitization to the hapten diphenylcyclopropenone (DPC). The CDR3 has the sequence CASSANLRTEAFF. DNA sequence: TGTGCCAGCAGCGCGAACCTACGAACTGAAGCTTTCTTT.